The 29 T cell receptor beta chains below come from one sample, sequenced in a study of CD8 T cells in ankylosing spondylitis. TCRdb re-analysed the 5' RACE reads in MiXCR, keeping a single row per CDR3 protein. The sample holds 200,000 to 250,000 distinct CDR3 sequences; under 30% are singletons and the top ten take less than 8.5%. The specimen was blood, either unsorted or a sorted T cell fraction (not recorded which). The receptor source for this set is a male donor with ankylosing spondylitis or in good health (not recorded which).

The V call is TRBV29-1, the J call TRBJ2-5; tentative D call: TRBD2 (5 bases). The CDR3 has 10 residues. CDR1 is SQVTM, CDR2 ANQGSEA, per germline. CDR3 in DNA: TGCAGTACAGAGGGCGAGACCCAGTACTTC. It is translated as CSTEGETQYF.

The V gene is TRBV6-1, the J gene TRBJ1-6; the D gene is possibly TRBD1 (6 bases). This CDR3 spans 14 amino acids. The germline gives CDR1 MNHNS, CDR2 SASEGT. With 6 bases removed from V and 5 bases from J, the gap between germline ends came to 11 bases. The CDR3 reads CASRGGGNNSPLHF. The CDR3, as DNA: TGTGCCAGCAGGGGGGGCGGTAATAATTCACCCCTCCACTTT.

The sample holds many counts of this clonotype. V and J are TRBV7-2 and TRBJ2-7, with 8 bases lining up with TRBD2. The J segment lost 1 base and the V segment lost 1 base, leaving 3 bases of the junction unmatched. Germline loops: CDR1 SGHTA, CDR2 FQGNSA. This CDR3 comprises 15 residues. The CDR3 loop is CASSLDTSGSYEQYF. CDR3 in DNA: TGTGCCAGCAGCTTAGATACTAGCGGTTCCTACGAGCAGTACTTC.

On this clonotype: Since no conserved phenylalanine or tryptophan closes the CDR3, a read error is the likely cause. The J gene is TRBJ2-1, the V gene TRBV5-1; 7 bases line up with TRBD2. The CDR3 is made up of 15 amino acids. Germline CDR1 reads SGHRS; CDR2 reads YFSETQ. J was trimmed by 5 bases and V by 0 bases; bases with no gene match: 5. The DNA for the CDR3 is TGCGCCAGCAGCTTGGAACTAGCGAGGAACAATGAGCAGTTCTTG. This encodes CASSLELARNNEQFL.

In this sample, this clonotype turned up many times. The genes are TRBV5-1 and TRBJ2-3; 12 bases are shared with TRBD2. The V gene's germline CDR1 is SGHRS and CDR2 YFSETQ. This CDR3 has 16 amino acids. J was trimmed by 0 bases and V by 2 bases; bases with no gene match: 1. CDR3 protein: CASSFGLAGSTDTQYF. DNA for the CDR3: TGCGCCAGCAGCTTCGGACTAGCGGGGAGCACAGATACGCAGTATTTT.

This clonotype was recorded many times. The chain combines TRBV5-1 with TRBJ1-1, with 9 nucleotides matching TRBD1. The V gene's germline CDR1 is SGHRS and CDR2 YFSETQ. This CDR3 has 17 residues. The junction had 10 bases not matched to a gene; V was cut back by 2 bases and J by 2 bases. The chain's CDR3 is CASSFKTGTGPNTEAFF. The CDR3 region has the DNA TGCGCCAGCAGCTTTAAGACCGGGACAGGGCCTAACACTGAAGCTTTCTTT.

This clonotype was seen many times. The chain employs TRBV20-1 and TRBJ1-5, with TRBD1 matching over 9 bases. Trimming took 1 base from V and 5 from J; bases not matched to a gene: 9. Germline V gene data show CDR1 as DFQATT and CDR2 as SNEGSKA (reference sequence). The CDR3 covers 16 residues. The CDR3 loop is CSARAKTGGADQPQHF. The CDR3 nucleotides are TGCAGTGCTAGAGCCAAAACAGGGGGCGCAGATCAGCCCCAGCATTTT.

This clonotype was recorded many times. This sequence joins TRBV5-1 and TRBJ2-1; the match to TRBD2 covers 14 bases. This CDR3 has 17 amino acids. With V trimmed by 3 bases and J by 6 bases, 8 bases remained unmatched. The germline V gene encodes CDR1 SGHRS and CDR2 YFSETQ. The CDR3 region is CASSYGLAGGPSNEQFF. The DNA for the CDR3 is TGCGCCAGCAGCTACGGACTAGCGGGAGGTCCCTCCAATGAGCAGTTCTTC.

This rearrangement joins TRBV6-1 to TRBJ1-2; 7 bases align to TRBD1. The CDR3 totals 15 residues. The germline gives CDR1 MNHNS, CDR2 SASEGT. Losses at the gene ends were 2 bases for V and 2 bases for J; bases not matched to a gene: 5. The CDR3 protein is CASSEYGRGNYGYTF. DNA of the CDR3: TGTGCCAGCAGTGAATACGGCAGGGGGAACTATGGCTACACCTTC.

This clonotype showed up many times. This chain joins TRBV10-3 and TRBJ2-2; 13 bases are a match to TRBD2. V was pared by 6 bases and J by 2 bases, with 6 bases of the junction left unmatched. There are 17 residues in the CDR3. Germline lookup yields CDR1 ENHRY and CDR2 SYGVKD. The CDR3 region has the DNA TGTGCCATCAGAGGACTAGCGGGAGAGATCAACACCGGGGAGCTGTTTTTT. Amino acid sequence: CAIRGLAGEINTGELFF.

The V call is TRBV20-1, the J call TRBJ2-1, with 8 bases aligning to TRBD2. CDR3 length: 17 amino acids. V was clipped by 0 bases and J by 6 bases; unmatched bases: 13. The germline gives CDR1 DFQATT, CDR2 SNEGSKA (reference sequence). The CDR3 DNA follows: TGCAGTGCTAGAGACTCCGGGCCAGCGGGAGCCAGCAATGAGCAGTTCTTC. Its translation is CSARDSGPAGASNEQFF.

The rearrangement links TRBV9 to TRBJ2-7; 7 nucleotides agree with TRBD2. Germline CDR1 and CDR2: SGDLS and YYNGEE. With 4 bases clipped from V and 3 bases from J, the junction kept 7 bases outside the gene matches. The CDR3 has 14 amino acids. The DNA for the CDR3 is TGTGCCAGCAGCAGGAGCGGGAATGGCTACGAGCAGTACTTC. Protein sequence: CASSRSGNGYEQYF.

This clonotype occurred many times. The chain carries TRBV5-1 and TRBJ2-2; D perhaps matches TRBD1 (5 bases). V was shortened by 2 bases and J by 6 bases, with 8 bases between the two germline ends. Germline CDR1 is SGHRS and CDR2 is YFSETQ. The CDR3 sequence is 13 residues long. The CDR3 spells CASSFRVPGELFF. In DNA form, the CDR3 reads TGCGCCAGCAGCTTCAGGGTCCCCGGGGAGCTGTTTTTT.

This clonotype was found a few times. The J gene is TRBJ1-1, the V gene TRBV7-9; D is ambiguous. Trimming cost V 3 bases and J 4 bases, with 9 bases left between them. Per the germline V gene, CDR1 is SEHNR and CDR2 is FQNEAQ (reference sequence). This CDR3 is 13 amino acids long. CDR3 region: CASSLEGRTEAFF. The CDR3 DNA sequence: TGTGCCAGCAGCTTGGAGGGCCGCACTGAAGCTTTCTTT.

This clonotype was counted many times. V usage is TRBV20-1 and J usage is TRBJ2-1; 7 nucleotides align to TRBD2. The CDR3 spans 14 residues. Unmatched junction bases numbered 3, after V lost 3 bases and J lost 1 base. Germline loops: CDR1 DFQATT, CDR2 SNEGSKA (reference sequence). CDR3 DNA: TGCAGTGCTAGGCGGGAGTTGTCCTACAATGAGCAGTTCTTC. Its translation: CSARRELSYNEQFF.

The table lists this clonotype with many counts. J is TRBJ2-2 and V is TRBV12-3 or TRBV12-4; TRBD1 matches 7 bases. J lost 4 bases, V lost 3 bases, and 5 bases had no gene match. The CDR3 is made up of 15 amino acids. The CDR3 DNA reads as TGTGCCAGCAGTTTGCAACAGGGGCCCACCGGGGAGCTGTTTTTT. Protein sequence: CASSLQQGPTGELFF.

This clonotype was found many times. The V call is TRBV5-1, the J call TRBJ1-4, with a weak D call TRBD1 (5 bases). The CDR3 loop spans 14 amino acids. V was clipped by 5 bases and J by 5 bases, with 13 bases between them. CDR1 and CDR2 (germline): SGHRS, YFSETQ. CDR3 nucleotide sequence: TGCGCCAGCAGTGGGGGTCTAATCAATGAAAAACTGTTTTTT. As protein: CASSGGLINEKLFF.

This clonotype came up many times. V usage is TRBV4-1 and J usage is TRBJ2-3, with D hard to call. The CDR3 is 14 residues long. Trimming pared 4 bases from V and 0 bases from J, leaving 8 bases between. Germline lookup yields CDR1 MGHRA and CDR2 YSYEKL. Here the CDR3 reads CASSPGHSTDTQYF. In DNA form, the CDR3 reads TGCGCCAGCAGCCCCGGGCATAGCACAGATACGCAGTATTTT.

This clonotype was seen many times. The junction departs from the called germline gene at one end, perhaps through a read error. J is TRBJ2-7 and V is TRBV29-1, with D perhaps TRBD1 (6 bases). The CDR3 has 11 amino acids. Germline assignment: CDR1 SQVTM and CDR2 ANQGSEA. The CDR3: CSVGQNYEQYF. Written as DNA, the CDR3 is TGCAGTGTTGGACAGAACTACGAGCAGTACTTC.

V gene TRBV11-2 combines with J gene TRBJ2-7, with D perhaps TRBD1 (7 bases). CDR1 and CDR2 from the germline V gene are SGHAT and FQNNGV. The germline V and J ends were trimmed by 5 bases and 4 bases, with 18 bases remaining between them. The CDR3 length is 15 residues. The CDR3 region is CASSVSSTGTYEQYF. CDR3 DNA sequence: TGTGCCAGCAGCGTATCGTCGACAGGGACTTACGAGCAGTACTTC.

The table lists this clonotype with a few counts. The chain's CDR3 is CSARRQSGANVLTF. CDR3 DNA: TGCAGTGCTAGAAGACAGTCTGGGGCCAACGTCCTGACTTTC. The chain combines TRBV20-1 with TRBJ2-6, with a possible D match to TRBD1 (5 bases). CDR1 is DFQATT, CDR2 SNEGSKA, per germline (reference sequence). V shed 2 bases and J shed 1 base, with 6 bases lying between them. The CDR3 loop spans 14 amino acids.

V gene TRBV6-1 combines with J gene TRBJ2-7; 11 nucleotides align to TRBD1. CDR3 size: 15 residues. Losses at the gene ends were 7 bases for V and 5 bases for J; bases not matched to a gene: 10. The germline V gene has CDR1 MNHNS and CDR2 SASEGT. CDR3 in DNA: TGTGCCAGCAAATTCGGGACAGGGGGTTTGGACGAGCAGTACTTC. Translating gives CASKFGTGGLDEQYF.

The chain employs TRBV5-1 and TRBJ2-1; D is unclear. Between the trimmed V and J ends, which lost 0 bases and 1 base, there was a span of 14 bases. The CDR3 spans 17 residues. Germline V gene data show CDR1 as SGHRS and CDR2 as YFSETQ. This chain's CDR3 is CASSLALTTYSYNEQFF. The CDR3 DNA reads as TGCGCCAGCAGCTTGGCATTGACCACTTATTCCTACAATGAGCAGTTCTTC. Combining the CDR3 with reference TRBV5-1 and TRBJ2-1 gives the whole variable domain KAGVTQTPRYLIKTRGQQVTLSCSPISGHRSVSWYQQTPGQGLQFLFEYFSETQRNKGNFPGRFSGRQFSNSRSEMNVSTLELGDSALYLCASSLALTTYSYNEQFFGPGTRLTVL.

The chain carries TRBV20-1 and TRBJ2-7; 10 bases are shared with TRBD2. This CDR3 spans 16 amino acids. V lost 3 bases, J lost 4 bases, and 12 bases stayed unmatched. Germline assignment: CDR1 DFQATT and CDR2 SNEGSKA (reference sequence). This chain's CDR3 is CSARGGASGSSYEQYF. CDR3 DNA sequence: TGCAGTGCTAGGGGGGGGGCTAGCGGGAGTTCGTACGAGCAGTACTTC.

This clonotype has ten or more counts. This chain connects TRBV20-1 to TRBJ1-2; 7 positions match TRBD1. V was clipped by 3 bases and J by 5 bases; unmatched bases: 6. The CDR3 loop spans 13 amino acids. The germline CDR1 and CDR2 sequences are DFQATT and SNEGSKA (reference sequence). CDR3 nucleotides: TGCAGTGCTAGCCGGGACAGAGGGTATGGCTACACCTTC. This gives the protein CSASRDRGYGYTF.

The table lists this clonotype with a few counts. CDR3 in DNA: TGCAGTGCTAGAGTTAGCGGAAAGTCCTACGAGCAGTACTTC. It specifies CSARVSGKSYEQYF. V and J are TRBV20-1 and TRBJ2-7; possibly TRBD2 for D (6 bases). Looked up from germline, CDR1 is DFQATT and CDR2 is SNEGSKA (reference sequence). This CDR3 spans 14 amino acids. V lost 1 base to trimming and J lost 1 base, with 11 bases between them.

This clonotype was seen repeatedly, ten times or more. V gene TRBV20-1 combines with J gene TRBJ1-4; D is perhaps TRBD1 (5 bases). Germline V gene sequence: CDR1 DFQATT, CDR2 SNEGSKA (reference sequence). V lost 0 bases to trimming and J lost 4 bases, with 12 bases between them. The CDR3 loop spans 15 amino acids. This CDR3 is CSARDPRDLNEKLFF. The CDR3 coding sequence is TGCAGTGCTAGAGACCCCCGGGACCTTAATGAAAAACTGTTTTTT.

This chain joins TRBV20-1 and TRBJ2-2, with 8 bases aligning to TRBD1. The V segment lost 1 base and the J segment 4 bases; nucleotides outside the gene matches: 2. Germline V gene data show CDR1 as DFQATT and CDR2 as SNEGSKA (reference sequence). The CDR3 is 14 residues long. CDR3 sequence reads: CSARGDRFTGELFF. CDR3 coding DNA: TGCAGTGCTAGAGGGGACAGGTTCACCGGGGAGCTGTTTTTT.

This clonotype was counted a few times. This chain connects TRBV6-2 or TRBV6-3 to TRBJ2-1, with D unclear. The V end lost 6 bases, the J end lost 6 bases, and 6 bases lay between the germline ends. Germline V lookup: CDR1 MNHEY, CDR2 SVGEGT. This CDR3 has 11 amino acids. The CDR3, as DNA: TGTGCCAGCAGCTCGGGCAATGAGCAGTTCTTC. This sequence encodes CASSSGNEQFF.